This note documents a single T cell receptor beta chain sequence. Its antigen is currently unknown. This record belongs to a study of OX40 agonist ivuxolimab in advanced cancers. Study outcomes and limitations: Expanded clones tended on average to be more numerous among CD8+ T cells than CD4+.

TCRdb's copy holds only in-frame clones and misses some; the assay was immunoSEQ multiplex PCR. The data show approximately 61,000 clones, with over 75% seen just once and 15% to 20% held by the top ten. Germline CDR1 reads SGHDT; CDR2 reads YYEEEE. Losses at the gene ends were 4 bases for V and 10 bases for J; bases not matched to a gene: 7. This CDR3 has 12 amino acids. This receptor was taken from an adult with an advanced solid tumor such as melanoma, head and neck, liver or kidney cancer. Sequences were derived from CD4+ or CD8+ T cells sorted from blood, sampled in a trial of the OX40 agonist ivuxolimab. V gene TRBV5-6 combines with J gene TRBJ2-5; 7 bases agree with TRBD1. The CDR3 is CASSPGTADQYF. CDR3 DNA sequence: TGTGCCAGCAGCCCCGGGACAGCTGACCAGTACTTC.